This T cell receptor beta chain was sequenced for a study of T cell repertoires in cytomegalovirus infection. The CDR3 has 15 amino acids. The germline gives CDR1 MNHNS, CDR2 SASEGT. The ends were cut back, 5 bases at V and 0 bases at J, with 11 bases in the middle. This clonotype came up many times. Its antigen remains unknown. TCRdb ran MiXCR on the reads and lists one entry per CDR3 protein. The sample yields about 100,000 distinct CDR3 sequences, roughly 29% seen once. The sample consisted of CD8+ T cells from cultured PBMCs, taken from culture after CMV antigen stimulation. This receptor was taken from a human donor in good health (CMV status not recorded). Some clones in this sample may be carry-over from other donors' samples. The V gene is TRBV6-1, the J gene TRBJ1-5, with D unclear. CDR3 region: CASSPTHYSNQPQHF. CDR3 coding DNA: TGTGCCAGCAGTCCGACGCACTATAGCAATCAGCCCCAGCATTTT.